This T cell receptor beta chain appears in the sequencing data of a study of blood T cell repertoires in COVID-19. Study context: From the United States, Italy and Spain came samples of acute and convalescent COVID-19. In each case, the material was cDNA or gDNA derived from T cells, B-cell-depleted T cells, or PBMCs.

Germline loops: CDR1 MNHEY, CDR2 SVGAGI. The V and J ends lost 8 bases and 2 bases respectively, with 13 bases between them. This CDR3 is 13 amino acids long. In the original workflow: Nucleated cell counts were estimated from reference gene primer amplification. The data were produced by immunoSEQ multiplex PCR, yet TCRdb's version contains in-frame clones alone and is incomplete. V, J and clone size derive from that table, while D and trimming were established from the DNA sequence. Of 70,000 or so clones listed, 90% are singletons. V and J are TRBV6-5 and TRBJ2-7, with D tentatively TRBD1 (6 bases). The receptor's source is a woman younger than 35 with acute or convalescent COVID-19. Sequencing was performed on peripheral blood. Here the CDR3 reads CASSTGRAYEQYF. In nucleotides, the CDR3 is TGTGCCAGCTCTACAGGGAGAGCCTACGAGCAGTACTTC.